The sequence of this T cell receptor (beta chain) was determined in a study of monozygotic twins with inflammatory bowel disease. Study-level points and caveats: By inverse Simpson index, TCRbeta diversity was lower in IBD patients than in healthy co-twins. Telling apart the different T cell subtypes was not possible.

Notes on this clonotype: Its antigen remains unknown.

TCRdb re-called the 5' RACE reads; one entry per CDR3 protein, DNA not given. Found here are fewer than 550,000 distinct CDR3 sequences; the top ten clones hold 2.4%. Germline values: CDR1 SGHRS, CDR2 YFSETQ. The CDR3 consists of 14 residues. Sequencing was done on a sample of blood. This chain connects TRBV5-1 to TRBJ1-1; the D gene TCRdb calls, TRBD1, cannot be checked with no DNA. This sequence was found in a human donor with ulcerative colitis or Crohn's disease, or a healthy co-twin of an affected twin (not recorded which). CDR3 residues: CASSPGGFNTEAFF.